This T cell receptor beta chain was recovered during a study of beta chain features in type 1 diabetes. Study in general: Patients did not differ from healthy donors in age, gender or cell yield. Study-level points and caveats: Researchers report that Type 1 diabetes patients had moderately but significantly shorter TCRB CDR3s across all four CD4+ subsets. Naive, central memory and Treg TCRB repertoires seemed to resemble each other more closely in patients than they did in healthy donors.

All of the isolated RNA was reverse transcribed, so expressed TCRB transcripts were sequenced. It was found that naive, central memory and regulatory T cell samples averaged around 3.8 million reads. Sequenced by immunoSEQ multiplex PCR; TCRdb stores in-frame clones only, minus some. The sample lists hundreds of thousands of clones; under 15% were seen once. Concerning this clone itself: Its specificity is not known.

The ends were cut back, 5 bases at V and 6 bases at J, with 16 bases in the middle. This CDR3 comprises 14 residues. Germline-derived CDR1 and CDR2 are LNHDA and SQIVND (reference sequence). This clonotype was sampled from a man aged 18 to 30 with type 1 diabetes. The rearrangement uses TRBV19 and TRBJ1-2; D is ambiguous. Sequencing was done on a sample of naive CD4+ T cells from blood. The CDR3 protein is CASSSATGPNGYTF. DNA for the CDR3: TGTGCCAGTAGTTCAGCGACGGGCCCCAATGGCTACACCTTC.